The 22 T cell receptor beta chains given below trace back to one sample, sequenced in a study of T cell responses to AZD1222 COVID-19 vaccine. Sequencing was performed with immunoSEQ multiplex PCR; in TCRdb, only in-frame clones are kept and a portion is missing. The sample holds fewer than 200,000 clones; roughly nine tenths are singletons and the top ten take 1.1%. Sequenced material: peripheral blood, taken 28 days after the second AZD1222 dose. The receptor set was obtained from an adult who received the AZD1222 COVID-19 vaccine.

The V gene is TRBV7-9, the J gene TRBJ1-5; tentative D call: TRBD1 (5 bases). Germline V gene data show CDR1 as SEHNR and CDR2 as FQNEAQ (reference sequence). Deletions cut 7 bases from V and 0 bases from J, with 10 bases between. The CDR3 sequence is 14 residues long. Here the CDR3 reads CASTGTDSNQPQHF. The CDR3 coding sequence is TGTGCCAGCACCGGGACGGATAGCAATCAGCCCCAGCATTTT.

CDR3 nucleotides: TGTGCCAGCAGCTTGGATGTTGGGGGGAGGGGCTACGAGCAGTACTTC. Translation gives CASSLDVGGRGYEQYF. The chain links TRBV5-4 to TRBJ2-7, with 7 bases that match TRBD2. V dropped 0 bases and J dropped 3; count of bases not matched to a gene: 9. CDR3 size: 16 residues. The germline V gene encodes CDR1 SGHNT and CDR2 YYREEE (reference sequence).

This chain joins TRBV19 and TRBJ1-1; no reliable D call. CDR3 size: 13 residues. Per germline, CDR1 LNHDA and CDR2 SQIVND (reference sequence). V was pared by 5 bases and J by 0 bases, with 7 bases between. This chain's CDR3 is CASSLGMNTEAFF. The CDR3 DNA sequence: TGTGCCAGTAGTCTGGGGATGAACACTGAAGCTTTCTTT. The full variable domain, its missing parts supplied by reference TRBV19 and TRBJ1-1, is DGGITQSPKYLFRKEGQNVTLSCEQNLNHDAMYWYRQDPGQGLRLIYYSQIVNDFQKGDIAEGYSVSREKKESFPLTVTSAQKNPTAFYLCASSLGMNTEAFFGQGTRLTVV.

In nucleotides, the CDR3 is TGTGCCAGCAGAACTCCCGGGGAGCTGTTTTTT. Encoded protein: CASRTPGELFF. The genes are TRBV12-3 or TRBV12-4 and TRBJ2-2, with D uncertain. The CDR3 has 11 residues. The germline V and J ends were trimmed by 6 bases and 6 bases, with 5 bases remaining between them.

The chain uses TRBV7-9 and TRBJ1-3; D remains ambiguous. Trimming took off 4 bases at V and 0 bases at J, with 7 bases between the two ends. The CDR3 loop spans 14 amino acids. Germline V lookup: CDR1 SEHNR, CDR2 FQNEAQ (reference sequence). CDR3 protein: CASSSGGSGNTIYF. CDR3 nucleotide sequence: TGTGCCAGCAGCTCTGGAGGCTCTGGAAACACCATATATTTT. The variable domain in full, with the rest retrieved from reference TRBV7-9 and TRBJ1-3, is DTGVSQNPRHKITKRGQNVTFRCDPISEHNRLYWYRQTLGQGPEFLTYFQNEAQLEKSRLLSDRFSAERPKGSFSTLEIQRTEQGDSAMYLCASSSGGSGNTIYFGEGSWLTVV.

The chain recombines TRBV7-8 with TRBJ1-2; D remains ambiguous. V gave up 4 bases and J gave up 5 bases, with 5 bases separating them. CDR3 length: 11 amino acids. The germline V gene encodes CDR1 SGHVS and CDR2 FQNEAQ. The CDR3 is CASSSEYGYTF. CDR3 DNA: TGTGCCAGCAGCTCCGAATATGGCTACACCTTC.

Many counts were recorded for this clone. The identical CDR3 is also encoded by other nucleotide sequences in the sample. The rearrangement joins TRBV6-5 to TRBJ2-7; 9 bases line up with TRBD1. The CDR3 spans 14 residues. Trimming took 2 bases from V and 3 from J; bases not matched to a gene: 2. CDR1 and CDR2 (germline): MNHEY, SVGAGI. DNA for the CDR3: TGTGCCAGCAGTTACCTGGGACAGGGCTACGAGCAGTACTTC. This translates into CASSYLGQGYEQYF.

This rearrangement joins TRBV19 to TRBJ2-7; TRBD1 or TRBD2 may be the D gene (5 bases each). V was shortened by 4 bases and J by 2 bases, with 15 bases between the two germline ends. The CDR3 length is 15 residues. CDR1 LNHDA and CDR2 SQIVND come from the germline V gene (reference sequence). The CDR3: CASSTGTFAAYEQYF. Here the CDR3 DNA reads TGTGCCAGTAGTACAGGGACGTTTGCCGCCTACGAGCAGTACTTC.

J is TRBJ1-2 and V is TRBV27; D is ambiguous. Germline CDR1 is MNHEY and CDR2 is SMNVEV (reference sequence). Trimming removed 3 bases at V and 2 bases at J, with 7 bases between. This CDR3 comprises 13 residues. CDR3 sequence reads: CASSLGRNYGYTF. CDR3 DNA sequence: TGTGCCAGCAGTTTGGGCAGAAACTATGGCTACACCTTC.

CDR3 amino acids: CASSQDPFGQTLAKNIQYF. The CDR3 DNA is TGCGCCAGCAGCCAAGATCCTTTTGGGCAGACTTTAGCCAAAAACATTCAGTACTTC. The genes are TRBV4-3 and TRBJ2-4; D unclear. The CDR3 extends over 19 amino acids. Trimming took 0 bases from V and 0 from J, leaving 18 bases between them. The germline V gene has CDR1 LGHNA and CDR2 YSLEER.

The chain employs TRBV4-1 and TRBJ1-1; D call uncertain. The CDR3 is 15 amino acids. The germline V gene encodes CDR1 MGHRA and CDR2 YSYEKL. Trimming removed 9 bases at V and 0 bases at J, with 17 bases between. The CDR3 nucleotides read TGCGCCAGTTCACCTTTTACCGGTATGAACACTGAAGCTTTCTTT. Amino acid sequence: CASSPFTGMNTEAFF.

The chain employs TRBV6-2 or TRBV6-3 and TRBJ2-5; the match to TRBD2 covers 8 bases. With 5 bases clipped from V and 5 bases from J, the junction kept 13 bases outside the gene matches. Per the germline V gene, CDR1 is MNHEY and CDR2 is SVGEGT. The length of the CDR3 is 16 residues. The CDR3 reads CASSQWPGLGVETQYF. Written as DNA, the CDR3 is TGTGCCAGCAGTCAATGGCCGGGACTAGGGGTGGAGACCCAGTACTTC.

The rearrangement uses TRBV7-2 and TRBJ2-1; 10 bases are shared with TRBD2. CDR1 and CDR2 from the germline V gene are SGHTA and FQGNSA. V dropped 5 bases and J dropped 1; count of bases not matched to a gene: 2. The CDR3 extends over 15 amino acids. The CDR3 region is CASSVTSGSYNEQFF. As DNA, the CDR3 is TGTGCCAGCAGCGTGACTAGCGGGTCCTACAATGAGCAGTTCTTC.

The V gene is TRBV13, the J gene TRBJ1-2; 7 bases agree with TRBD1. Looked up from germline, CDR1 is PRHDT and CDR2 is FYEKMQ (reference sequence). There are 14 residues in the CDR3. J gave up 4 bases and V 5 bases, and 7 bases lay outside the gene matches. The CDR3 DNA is TGTGCCAGCAGCCCCCGGGGACAGTTCTATGGCTACACCTTC. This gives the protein CASSPRGQFYGYTF.

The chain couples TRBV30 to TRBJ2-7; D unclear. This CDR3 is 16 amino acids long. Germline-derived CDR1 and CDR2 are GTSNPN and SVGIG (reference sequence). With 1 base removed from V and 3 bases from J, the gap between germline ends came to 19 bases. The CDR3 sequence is CAWSAPGHQSGYEQYF. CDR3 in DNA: TGTGCCTGGAGTGCCCCGGGCCATCAGAGTGGCTACGAGCAGTACTTC.

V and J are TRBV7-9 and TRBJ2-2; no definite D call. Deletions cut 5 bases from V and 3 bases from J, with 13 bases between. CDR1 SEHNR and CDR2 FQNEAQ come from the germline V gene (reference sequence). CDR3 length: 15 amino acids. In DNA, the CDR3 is TGTGCCAGCAGCGGCGACATGGAGCACACCGGGGAGCTGTTTTTT. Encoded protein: CASSGDMEHTGELFF.

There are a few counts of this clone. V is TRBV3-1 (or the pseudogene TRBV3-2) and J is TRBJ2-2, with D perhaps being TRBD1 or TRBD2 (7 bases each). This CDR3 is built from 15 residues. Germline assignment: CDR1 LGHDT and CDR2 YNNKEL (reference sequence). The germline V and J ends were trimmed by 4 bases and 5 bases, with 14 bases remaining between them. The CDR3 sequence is CASSPYRGGTGELFF. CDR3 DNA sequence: TGTGCCAGCAGCCCATACAGGGGAGGGACCGGGGAGCTGTTTTTT.

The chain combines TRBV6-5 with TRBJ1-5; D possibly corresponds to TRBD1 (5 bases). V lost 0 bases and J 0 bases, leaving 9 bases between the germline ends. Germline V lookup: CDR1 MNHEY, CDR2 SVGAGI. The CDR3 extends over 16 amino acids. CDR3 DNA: TGTGCCAGCAGTTACTCCGCGGGGGGTAGCAATCAGCCCCAGCATTTT. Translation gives CASSYSAGGSNQPQHF.

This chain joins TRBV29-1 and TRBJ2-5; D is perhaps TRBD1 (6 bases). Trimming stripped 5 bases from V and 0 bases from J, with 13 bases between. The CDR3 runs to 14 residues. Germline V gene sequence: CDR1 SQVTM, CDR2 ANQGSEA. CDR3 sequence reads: CSVTRGSYQETQYF. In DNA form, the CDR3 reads TGCAGCGTTACGAGGGGGAGCTACCAAGAGACCCAGTACTTC.

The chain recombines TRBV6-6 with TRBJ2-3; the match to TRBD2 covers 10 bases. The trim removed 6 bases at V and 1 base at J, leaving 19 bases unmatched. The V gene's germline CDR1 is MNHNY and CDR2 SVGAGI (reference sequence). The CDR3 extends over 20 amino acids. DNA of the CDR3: TGTGCCAGCAGCCCATTTGCTTTAGCGGGGGGCTCTCGGGGCACAGATACGCAGTATTTT. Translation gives CASSPFALAGGSRGTDTQYF.

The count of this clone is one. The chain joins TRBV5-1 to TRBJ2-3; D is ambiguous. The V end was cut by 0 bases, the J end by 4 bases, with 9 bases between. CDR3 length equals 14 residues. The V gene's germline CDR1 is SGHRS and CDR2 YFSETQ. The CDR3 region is CASSLGQIADTQYF. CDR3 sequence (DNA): TGCGCCAGCAGCTTGGGACAAATCGCAGATACGCAGTATTTT.

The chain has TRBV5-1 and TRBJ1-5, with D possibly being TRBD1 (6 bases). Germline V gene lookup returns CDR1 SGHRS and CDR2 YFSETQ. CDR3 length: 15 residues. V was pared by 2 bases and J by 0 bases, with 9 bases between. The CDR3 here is CASSLGDNSNQPQHF. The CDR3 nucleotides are TGCGCCAGCAGCTTAGGGGACAATAGCAATCAGCCCCAGCATTTT. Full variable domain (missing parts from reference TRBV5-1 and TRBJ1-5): KAGVTQTPRYLIKTRGQQVTLSCSPISGHRSVSWYQQTPGQGLQFLFEYFSETQRNKGNFPGRFSGRQFSNSRSEMNVSTLELGDSALYLCASSLGDNSNQPQHFGDGTRLSIL.